Below are 11 T cell receptor beta chains sequenced from a single sample in a study of T cells in Graves' hyperthyroidism and ophthalmopathy (dated 2019 in TCRdb). Library method: multiplex PCR. The sequencing machine was an Illumina HiSeq 2000. The TCR beta CDR3 regions were amplified from the RNA transcripts. A first-round RT-PCR of the TCR CDR3 used the HTBI primer set with the Qiagen OneStep RT-PCR kit. TCRdb ran its own pipeline on the public reads, namely fastp trimming at Q25 and MiXCR clone calling, and kept in-frame beta chains. Records with the same CDR3 protein are collapsed into one entry carrying the most frequent genes and DNA. The sample table records some 550,000 distinct CDR3 sequences; around 20% of these occur just once. The ten most abundant clones make up 26% of the sample. Sequencing used blood. Receptors were obtained from a man younger than 30 with Graves' hyperthyroidism.

About this clonotype: Sequence at one end of the junction differs from germline and may be a read error. The chain combines TRBV13 with TRBJ2-7; 13 nucleotides align to TRBD2. The CDR3 sequence is 14 residues long. The germline CDR1 and CDR2 sequences are PRHDT and FYEKMQ (reference sequence). CDR3 in amino acids: CPSSPGLAGELQYF. In DNA, the CDR3 is TGTCCCAGCAGCCCCGGACTAGCGGGGGAACTGCAGTACTTC.

This clonotype was observed at least ten times. V and J are TRBV28 and TRBJ2-7; TRBD2 aligns across 7 bases. Per the germline V gene, CDR1 is MDHEN and CDR2 is SYDVKM. V lost 4 bases and J lost 3; bases outside the gene matches: 3. This CDR3 has 13 amino acids. The CDR3 loop is CASSSPGGYEQYF. The CDR3 nucleotides are TGTGCCAGCAGTTCTCCGGGAGGCTACGAGCAGTACTTC. The whole variable domain, filled in from reference TRBV28 and TRBJ2-7, reads DVKVTQSSRYLVKRTGEKVFLECVQDMDHENMFWYRQDPGLGLRLIYFSYDVKMKEKGDIPEGYSVSREKKERFSLILESASTNQTSMYLCASSSPGGYEQYFGPGTRLTVT.

The chain combines TRBV28 with TRBJ2-2; unclear D gene. The CDR3 loop spans 16 amino acids. V lost 4 bases, J lost 6 bases, and 18 bases lay in between. Germline CDR1 and CDR2: MDHEN and SYDVKM. The CDR3 sequence is CASSSLTVVGAGELFF. The CDR3 region has the DNA TGTGCCAGCAGTTCTCTCACTGTTGTGGGTGCCGGGGAGCTGTTTTTT. The whole variable domain, remainder taken from reference TRBV28 and TRBJ2-2, is DVKVTQSSRYLVKRTGEKVFLECVQDMDHENMFWYRQDPGLGLRLIYFSYDVKMKEKGDIPEGYSVSREKKERFSLILESASTNQTSMYLCASSSLTVVGAGELFFGEGSRLTVL.

This clonotype has at least ten counts. The chain carries TRBV7-2 and TRBJ2-5; D may be TRBD2 (6 bases). V was shortened by 5 bases and J by 4 bases, with 20 bases between the two germline ends. The CDR3 length is 16 residues. Germline V gives CDR1 SGHTA, CDR2 FQGNSA. DNA of the CDR3: TGTGCCAGCAGCCTAACCCTGACGGGAGCACGAGAGACCCAGTACTTC. Translation gives CASSLTLTGARETQYF.

The chain joins TRBV20-1 to TRBJ1-5; a weak D match, TRBD1 (6 bases). From germline, CDR1 is DFQATT and CDR2 SNEGSKA (reference sequence). The CDR3 is made up of 15 amino acids. With 3 bases removed from V and 4 bases from J, the gap between germline ends came to 16 bases. The CDR3 region is CSASDTETGNQPQHF. In DNA form, the CDR3 reads TGCAGTGCTAGTGACACCGAAACAGGGAATCAGCCCCAGCATTTT.

This clonotype has at least ten counts. The V and J genes are TRBV20-1 and TRBJ1-2, with D maybe TRBD1 (5 bases). The CDR3 runs to 14 residues. The V end lost 2 bases, the J end lost 4 bases, and 14 bases lay between the germline ends. From germline, CDR1 is DFQATT and CDR2 SNEGSKA (reference sequence). The chain's CDR3 is CSARMGEFGYGYTF. As DNA, the CDR3 is TGCAGTGCTAGAATGGGGGAATTCGGCTATGGCTACACCTTC.

This clonotype was counted only a few times. V is TRBV2 and J is TRBJ1-5; perhaps TRBD1 as D (5 bases). There are 15 residues in the CDR3. The germline gives CDR1 SNHLY, CDR2 FYNNEI. Trimming left V 6 bases short and J 7 bases short, with 19 bases between. In DNA form, the CDR3 reads TGTGCCAGCAGGGCAGACCGGCAGGGCGGCCAGCCCCAGCATTTT. Its translation is CASRADRQGGQPQHF.

This clonotype appeared many times. The genes are TRBV5-1 and TRBJ2-7; 10 bases align to TRBD1. With 2 bases clipped from V and 6 bases from J, the junction kept 5 bases outside the gene matches. The CDR3 runs to 14 residues. Germline CDR1 and CDR2: SGHRS and YFSETQ. The CDR3 loop is CASSFRDRGSEQYF. The DNA for the CDR3 is TGCGCCAGCAGCTTCCGGGACAGGGGATCCGAGCAGTACTTC.

The chain uses TRBV12-3 or TRBV12-4 and TRBJ2-2; D may correspond to TRBD1 or TRBD2 (5 bases each). Trimming stripped 7 bases from V and 5 bases from J, with 17 bases between. The CDR3 covers 15 residues. For the CDR3, the DNA is TGTGCCAGCACCTGGGGGAGTACAACTACCGGGGAGCTGTTTTTT. As protein: CASTWGSTTTGELFF.

This clonotype was counted many times. The V call is TRBV11-2, the J call TRBJ1-1; maybe TRBD1 (5 bases). Germline assignment: CDR1 SGHAT and CDR2 FQNNGV. This CDR3 is built from 15 residues. Between the trimmed V and J ends, which lost 5 bases and 1 base, there was a span of 14 bases. The CDR3 DNA reads as TGTGCCAGCAGCCCGATTACCGGGGGGAACACTGAAGCTTTCTTT. It codes for CASSPITGGNTEAFF.

This clonotype was seen repeatedly, ten times or more. The chain uses TRBV11-1 and TRBJ1-1; D gene ambiguous. The germline gives CDR1 SGHAT, CDR2 FQDESV (reference sequence). The V end lost 3 bases, the J end lost 6 bases, and 8 bases lay between the germline ends. The CDR3 covers 12 residues. CDR3: CASSFGRPEAFF. The CDR3 DNA reads as TGTGCCAGCAGCTTTGGGAGGCCTGAAGCTTTCTTT.